This TCR beta chain came from a study of cytomegalovirus exposure and HLA in healthy donors (TCRdb year 2017). Broadly, across the study: According to an earlier analysis of 587 of the donors, about 180 million T cells yielded 90 million to 130 million unique TCR beta sequences and approximately 300 Gb of sequence data. In addition to the first cohort of roughly 670 subjects, a separate validation cohort of approximately 110 different subjects was used. Among the roughly 400 genotyped donors, under 90% belonged to the genetic ancestry cluster associated with self-reported Caucasian donors. Rather than drawing on any new phenotypic data, the later analysis identified candidate immune exposures from TCR beta sequences and the way those sequences occurred across donors. HLA typing included class I and class II loci at four-digit resolution. To decide whether each TCR beta V gene segment behaved as functional or pseudogenic, an earlier analysis of approximately 600 of the donors relied on high-throughput TCR beta sequencing. An early release covering approximately 600 HLA-typed donors comprised about 300 gigabases of sequencing data and tens of millions of unique TCR sequences. All discovery cohort repertoires had been generated on a single sequencing platform. On average, around 240,000 unique TCR beta nucleotide sequences were sequenced per donor among some 430 genotyped donors of the cohort, with around 19% of those sequences being non-productive. The T cell repertoires of 666 subjects were profiled by immunosequencing and related to cytomegalovirus serostatus. Typing coverage differed by locus: A, B, C, DRB1 and DQB1 were typed in roughly 620-640 donors, DQA1 in 522, DPA1 in approximately 600, and DPB1 in around 440. Because of strong linkage in the cohort, five DR-DQ haplotypes were treated as single units for association and clustering. To predict cytomegalovirus infection status, the study combined high-throughput TCR immunosequencing, statistical association of individual TCRs with disease status, and machine learning. The study was designed to test whether signatures of past pathogen exposure could be identified by cataloging public T cell receptors. Genome-wide SNP genotypes for about 65% of the 666 donors were used in a later genetic analysis, which treated that subset as a discovery cohort. In a later analysis, previously published TCR beta repertoires from roughly 710 donors were re-analyzed and high-resolution HLA genotyping was added so that TCR occurrence patterns could be studied. Alongside the repertoire data, information on donor age, sex, ethnicity and CMV serostatus was compiled. Overall study results and their limits: Because some donors lacked HLA typing at each locus, the association tests relied only on the typed subset. Linkage disequilibrium might explain the correlated functional status among segregating V segments, but an unknown experimental factor could not be excluded. Some IMGT-functional V segments, including TRBV6-2 and TRBV6-3, could not be told apart with the 87-base-pair reads, so those segments were excluded. When HLA alleles, especially DR and DQ, strongly co-occurred, attributing TCR associations to individual alleles was difficult. In both the original and validation cohorts, the classifier was reported to diagnose cytomegalovirus status with high specificity and sensitivity. Sequencing depth was assumed to be roughly uniform across donors in the presence/absence analyses, though that assumption may not hold. Compared with equally common non-associated chains, HLA-associated TCR beta chains in a later analysis were more clonally expanded and had lower generation probabilities. CMV serostatus was the only immune exposure information available for the cohort. Broadly in line with IMGT annotations, most TCR beta V segments showed up in productive rearrangements about 87% or about 30% of the time in an earlier analysis of about 500 of the donors. In a later analysis, most CMV-associated TCR beta chains were found to appear HLA-restricted, with HLA associations seemingly driven largely by CMV exposure. It was suggested by the authors that the approach could potentially be generalized to other disease states and immunological phenotypes. In a later analysis, TCR association rates were found to vary across HLA loci, with the most associated TCRs seen for DRB1 alleles and the fewest for HLA-C alleles. Compared with the 666-donor mean, donors in an Asian-associated ancestry cluster had fewer N-insertions in productive TCRs, according to a later genetic analysis. The study listed 150 to 200 TCR beta chains as associated with cytomegalovirus. Several of the top co-occurrence clusters appeared to be linked to parvovirus B19, influenza, CMV and Epstein-Barr virus, according to a later analysis. Because counts were too low, seventeen rarely observed V segments, including chromosome 9 orphons, were excluded from the earlier analysis of 587 of the donors. In vitro tests confirmed that a few of the cytomegalovirus-associated TCR beta chains recognize cytomegalovirus antigens. A group of highly shared sequence variants was considered likely to be a technical artifact of the sequencing pipeline. In a later analysis, 16,951 TCR beta sequences were associated with specific HLA alleles at a false discovery rate of 0.05. Across donors, most TCR sequences were observed very rarely, whereas some public TCRs were present in many individuals. An association between a missense DCLRE1C variant and V-gene and J-gene trimming of TCR beta chains was found in a later genetic analysis and replicated in an independent cohort. A further reported finding was that TCR beta sequences accurately predicted the HLA-A and HLA-B alleles for most subjects in the first cohort. This cohort had only TCR beta chains sequenced, and the lack of alpha or paired-chain data limited which features could be detected.

This clone was picked up a small number of times. The antigen it binds to is not known. Base-call qualities are not available, and no considerably larger clone is one nucleotide away. The cohort comprised hundreds of healthy bone marrow donors. Cohort members were all nominally healthy when sampled, although unrecorded immune exposures were likely present. The donor tested CMV seropositive and was one of the 289 seropositive cohort members. Every donor gave a peripheral blood sample, and the peripheral blood mononuclear cells from that sample were used for TCR beta sequencing. Genomic DNA was extracted from the blood cell samples with the Qiagen DNeasy Blood Extraction Kit. CDR1 and CDR2 were assigned from the germline V gene (reference sequence) as GTSNPN and SVGIG. V is clipped by 2 bases and J by 5 bases, and the sequence between their germline boundaries is 12 bases long. The CDR3 covers 13 residues, taking in both the cysteine and the phenylalanine. CDR3 DNA only is kept here, 39 bases in frame from base 1.

The method was the immunoSEQ multiplex PCR assay. For the multiplex PCR, a mixture combining 60 forward primers for TCR Vbeta segments and 13 reverse primers for TCR Jbeta segments was used. A multiplex PCR assay on genomic DNA amplified the CDR3 region of rearranged TCR beta genes. The Illumina HiSeq System was used to sequence the amplified TCR beta libraries as 87-base-pair reads. Per the source publication's procedure: In a later analysis, around 80 million unique TCR beta chains were counted across the roughly 610 repertoires, and roughly 11 million of these chains were shared by at least two donors. Raw reads were error-corrected and collapsed into unique sequences with a nearest-neighbor algorithm that merged closely related sequences to remove PCR and sequencing errors. CDR3 sequences were aligned to IMGT reference sequences to assign V, D and J gene segments. Each retained sequence needed at least a six-nucleotide match to both a V gene segment and a J gene segment. A rearrangement was called productive if the CDR3 had no stop codons and remained in frame with V and J, and every other rearrangement was called non-productive. CDR3 was defined by IMGT convention, running from the second conserved V-encoded cysteine to the conserved J-encoded phenylalanine. In an earlier analysis of roughly 610 of the donors, sequences lacking an unambiguous match to a single V gene segment were excluded. In an earlier analysis of several hundred of the donors, V segments were called functional above 56.7% productive rearrangements and were called segregating when the between-donor standard deviation exceeded 5%. A statistical classification framework was built to diagnose cytomegalovirus status from the catalog of TCR beta chain sequences. In a later analysis, V and J genes were assigned by comparing TCR nucleotide sequences against IMGT/GENE-DB human TR gene sequences. A later analysis assigned CDR3 sequences and most-parsimonious VDJ recombination scenarios with the TCRdist pipeline. In a later analysis, each TCR beta chain was defined by its CDR3 amino acid sequence together with its V-gene family, and reads lacking a unique V-gene family were excluded. A later analysis removed 592 highly shared, low-generation-probability nucleotide sequences to deal with suspected cross-contamination and a sequencing artifact. In a later analysis, a clonal expansion index was calculated for each public chain from normalized within-repertoire ranks of inferred template counts. In a later analysis, generation probabilities were computed using a VDJ recombination model fitted to out-of-frame rearrangements, and the results were checked against IGoR. A later analysis scored TCR-TCR, TCR-HLA and TCR-CMV co-occurrence with hypergeometric tests, applying a repertoire-size bias correction to TCR pairs. A later analysis estimated false discovery rates by permuting HLA or CMV assignments 20 times. In a later analysis, co-occurring TCRs were grouped with DBSCAN, and TCRdist sequence similarity was added when clustering was performed within HLA-allele-positive subsets. For co-occurrence clustering, repertoires with fewer than 30,000 or more than 120,000 public chains were excluded, along with several repertoires with anomalous nucleotide sharing. TCRdb's version of the immuneACCESS table is confined to in-frame rearrangements and falls short of the full clone set. An unresolved V gene accounts for under half of the shortfall where checked; the remainder is of unknown origin. Clone size and the V and J calls come from that table; the DNA yielded D and trimming. This sample lists fewer than 95,000 clones; 73% were detected once. Clones ranked in the top ten supply around 16% of the sample.

The sequencing sample was made of PBMCs. The chain employs TRBV30 and TRBJ2-5, with an unclear D gene assignment. The TCR originated in a woman between 35 and 50 years old in good health and CMV-seropositive. CDR3 loop: CAWSRRSRETQYF. Read as DNA, the sequence is TGTGCCTGGAGTAGAAGGTCTAGGGAGACCCAGTACTTC. Reference TRBV30 and TRBJ2-5 genes cover what lies past the CDR3, so the full variable domain is SQTIHQWPATLVQPVGSPLSLECTVEGTSNPNLYWYRQAAGRGLQLLFYSVGIGQISSEVPQNLSASRPQDRQFILSSKKLLLSDSGFYLCAWSRRSRETQYFGPGTRLLVL.